This T cell receptor (beta chain) comes out of a study of blood T cells in healthy people across ages. A second 7 to 11 cycle PCR used barcoded and J-beta primers. TCRdb ran MiXCR on the 5' RACE reads and lists one entry per CDR3 protein. Of 450,000 to 700,000 distinct CDR3 sequences in the sample, roughly a quarter are singletons; the top ten hold approximately 18%. The CDR3 spans 13 residues. Germline CDR1 and CDR2: SGHKS and YYEKEE (reference sequence). V was pared by 7 bases and J by 0 bases, with 10 bases between. The sequenced material came from blood. The TCR sequence derives from a woman aged 70 to 79 in good health. The chain has TRBV5-5 and TRBJ1-1; a weak D match, TRBD1 (5 bases). The CDR3 here is CASEKTVNTEAFF. The CDR3, as DNA: TGTGCCAGCGAGAAGACAGTGAACACTGAAGCTTTCTTT. Full variable domain (rest looked up from reference TRBV5-5 and TRBJ1-1): DAGVTQSPTHLIKTRGQQVTLRCSPISGHKSVSWYQQVLGQGPQFIFQYYEKEERGRGNFPDRFSARQFPNYSSELNVNALLLGDSALYLCASEKTVNTEAFFGQGTRLTVV.